The sequence of this T cell receptor beta chain was determined in a study of OX40 agonist ivuxolimab in advanced cancers. Study context: Patients with hepatocellular carcinoma, melanoma, renal cell or head and neck cancer made up the dose-escalation patients. At 82.7% male, the cohort had a mean age of 60 years, ranging from about 20 to 80.

The table came from immunoSEQ multiplex PCR; TCRdb's copy has only in-frame clones and leaves some out. The sample includes 45,000 or so clones, 88% seen only once; the top ten take roughly 7.8%. Note on this clone: Its antigen is unidentified.

Patients who had autoimmune disease history or got systemic immunosuppression were left out. Study results and caveats: It was also the case that some nonresponders had low normalized T-cell clonal expansion.

This material consisted of CD4+ or CD8+ T cells sorted from blood, taken in a trial of the OX40 agonist ivuxolimab. The sequence was collected from an adult with an advanced solid tumor such as melanoma, head and neck, liver or kidney cancer.

The CDR3 DNA follows: TGTGCCAGCTCCTTCTCGGGGGGCGATTACAATGAGCAGTTCTTC. Protein sequence: CASSFSGGDYNEQFF. V and J are TRBV18 and TRBJ2-1; a weak D match, TRBD2 (7 bases). Trimming took 6 bases from V and 4 from J, leaving 16 bases between them. The germline V gene has CDR1 KGHSH and CDR2 LQKENI. The CDR3 runs 15 residues.